This T cell receptor beta chain derives from a study of glioma-infiltrating T cells. This CDR3 is 14 amino acids long. Germline CDR1 and CDR2: MNHNS and SASEGT. TCR alpha and beta CDR3 regions were amplified from RNA using iRepertoire nested multiplex PCR. Tissue mRNA or PBMC total RNA, about 85-400 ng, went into one-step reverse transcription and amplification. One entry per CDR3 protein results from TCRdb running MiXCR on the multiplex PCR reads. This table has about 130,000 distinct CDR3 sequences, less than 30% appearing once. Turning to this clonotype: The target antigen is unknown. At one end the junction does not follow the germline gene, possibly because of a read error.

Points from the study as a whole: CDR3 overlap between tissue and blood was very small. Tissue-blood divergence was below expectation in non-neoplastic patients, above in gliomas.

The specimen sequenced was glioma tissue, nonneoplastic brain tissue, or PBMCs (not recorded which). This TCR was recovered from a human donor with low-grade glioma or glioblastoma, undergoing nonglioma brain surgery, or in good health (not recorded which). V gene TRBV6-1 combines with J gene TRBJ1-1; 9 positions match TRBD1. CDR3 DNA sequence: TGTGCCAGCCGCCGGGACAGGGCGCACACTGAAGCTTTCTTC. Protein: CASRRDRAHTEAFF.